Reported below is one T cell receptor (beta chain). Antigen: not known. PCR used 60 Vbeta primers and 13 Jbeta primers. Sequencing used immunoSEQ multiplex PCR; TCRdb keeps in-frame clones, though not all of them. The sample lists about 160,000 clones; over 70% were seen once. This sample was taken from a study of cytomegalovirus exposure and HLA in healthy donors. CDR1 and CDR2 (germline): SGDLS, YYNGEE. The CDR3 runs 15 residues. Between the trimmed V and J ends, which lost 6 bases and 5 bases, there was a span of 18 bases. Study-level points and caveats: TCR beta V segments were, for the most part, productive about 87% or about 30% of the time in an earlier analysis.

The J gene is TRBJ2-1, the V gene TRBV9; tentatively, D is TRBD2 (6 bases). This receptor was obtained from a man between 18 and 29 years old in good health and CMV-seropositive. Sequenced input: PBMCs. CDR3 region: CASTTSFTGNNEQFF. The CDR3 region has the DNA TGTGCCAGCACTACTAGCTTCACCGGGAACAATGAGCAGTTCTTC.